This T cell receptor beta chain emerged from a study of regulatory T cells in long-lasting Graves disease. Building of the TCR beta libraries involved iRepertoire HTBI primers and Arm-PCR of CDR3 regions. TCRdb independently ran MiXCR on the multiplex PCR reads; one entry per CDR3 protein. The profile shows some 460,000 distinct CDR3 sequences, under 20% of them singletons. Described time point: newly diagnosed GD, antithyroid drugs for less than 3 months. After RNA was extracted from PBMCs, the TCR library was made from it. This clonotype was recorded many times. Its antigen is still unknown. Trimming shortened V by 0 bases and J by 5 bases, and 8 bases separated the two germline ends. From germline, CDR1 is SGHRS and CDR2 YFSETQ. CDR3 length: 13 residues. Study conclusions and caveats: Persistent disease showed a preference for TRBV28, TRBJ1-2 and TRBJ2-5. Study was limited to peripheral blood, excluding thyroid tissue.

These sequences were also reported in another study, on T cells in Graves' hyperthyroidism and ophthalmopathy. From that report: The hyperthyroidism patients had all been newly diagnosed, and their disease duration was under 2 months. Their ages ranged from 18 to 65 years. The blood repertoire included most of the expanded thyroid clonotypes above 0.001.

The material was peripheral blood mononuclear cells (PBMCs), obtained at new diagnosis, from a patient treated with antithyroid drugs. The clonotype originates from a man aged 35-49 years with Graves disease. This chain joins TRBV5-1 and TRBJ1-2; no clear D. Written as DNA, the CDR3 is TGCGCCAGCAGCTTGGCCCAACCGTATGGCTACACCTTC. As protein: CASSLAQPYGYTF. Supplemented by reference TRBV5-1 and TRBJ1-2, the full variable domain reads KAGVTQTPRYLIKTRGQQVTLSCSPISGHRSVSWYQQTPGQGLQFLFEYFSETQRNKGNFPGRFSGRQFSNSRSEMNVSTLELGDSALYLCASSLAQPYGYTFGSGTRLTVV.